This T cell receptor beta chain appears in the sequencing data of a study of TIL therapy for anti-PD-1-resistant metastatic lung cancer (dated by TCRdb to about 2021). About the study as a whole: Tumors were harvested prior to any PD-1/PD-L1 blockade, after which nivolumab was administered to patients, and lymphodepletion, expanded TIL infusion and IL-2 were given to patients who progressed. Across the cohort, whole-exome sequencing showed a median non-synonymous tumor mutation burden of about 1.6 mutations per megabase. Clonotypes were tracked across tumor, expanded TIL product and serial blood samples by T cell receptor beta sequencing of tumor and peripheral blood. Most of the cohort had lung adenocarcinoma, including a handful of EGFR-mutant tumors and two ALK-rearranged tumors, and half of the patients were either current or former smokers. A median age of approximately 50 years (range about 38-80) and a median tumor PD-L1 proportion score of approximately 6% were recorded among enrolled patients.

Using bias-controlled multiplex PCR with the immunoSEQ v3 hsTCRB kit, the TCR beta CDR3 regions were amplified from genomic DNA. TCR libraries were sequenced on an Illumina NextSeq 500 to 1.5 million to 2.5 million read pairs for survey level or about 5-6.5 million for deep level. Turning to the authors' computational methods: The immunoSEQ Analyzer software assigned V, D and J genes, filtered out non-productive sequences, and reported clonality. To compare repertoires between infused TIL and blood, productive Simpson clonality was used along with the Morisita overlap index of productive TRB rearrangements. Absolute clonotype counts in blood were estimated as lymphocyte count times CD3+ fraction times the clone's productive frequency. TCRdb limited this immuneACCESS table to in-frame rearrangements with V and J called. A share of clones is missing; checked studies link under half to unresolved V genes, and the rest is unexplained. V and J calls and clone size are those listed in that table; D and trimming were worked out from the DNA. Here the sample has roughly 54,000 clones; about nine tenths occur a single time. The ten largest clones capture around 2.6% of the sample.

The time point label of this sample denotes: pre-treatment sample, taken before nivolumab and TIL therapy. Adults with stage 4 NSCLC were enrolled in a dual-center phase I trial from October 2017 to early 2020. The samples were drawn from an open-label, single-arm phase I trial testing tumor-infiltrating lymphocyte therapy combined with nivolumab in advanced non-small cell lung cancer. Blood mononuclear cells from EDTA tubes were separated on a Ficoll gradient and snap-frozen as pellets, and DNA was extracted from the cells using a Qiagen mini-prep kit. CDR1 and CDR2 (SQVTM, ANQGSEA) derive from the germline V gene. The CDR3, cysteine through phenylalanine, is 12 amino acids long. The sequence is cut down to CDR3 DNA, 36 bases in frame from base 1. The junction shows trimming of 6 bases on V and 1 base on J, plus 9 bases between the germline ends. Overall study outcomes, separate from this receptor: Because the cohort was highly selected, with more treatment-naive, never-smoker and oncogene-addicted patients than is typical, generalizability is limited. The study protocol defined all tumor marker inferences as exploratory. Infused TIL clonotypes partially replaced the baseline peripheral repertoire then decayed over months, with no apparent association between persistence and response.

With regard to this clone: What this receptor recognizes is not known. Base qualities were left out, and no much larger clone turns up one base away.

This sequence uses TRBV29-1 and TRBJ1-1; the D gene lacks a confident call. The starting material was blood, obtained at baseline. The source is a person aged 25 to 80 with non-small cell lung cancer. In nucleotides, the sequence is TGCAGCGTGTACGACGCGAACACTGAAGCTTTCTTT. This sequence encodes CSVYDANTEAFF.